The T cell receptor (beta chain) described here comes from a study of Ad26.COV2.S vaccination and SARS-CoV-2 variants. The study's findings and limits: Breadth, reportedly substantial, characterized the spike-specific CD8+ and CD4+ T cell responses after vaccination. The TCR breadth and depth analyses may have produced an underestimate of total T cell responses.

Libraries were prepared by immunoSEQ multiplex PCR; TCRdb keeps only in-frame clonotypes and omits some of them. Among tens of thousands of clones listed, less than 85% were seen once. The CDR3 spans 15 residues. Trimming pared 0 bases from V and 6 bases from J, leaving 10 bases between. Germline lookup yields CDR1 SGDLS and CDR2 YYNGEE. Remarks on this clone: The antigen remains undetermined.

The chain couples TRBV9 to TRBJ1-6, with D maybe TRBD1 (5 bases). The source material was peripheral blood, sampled after recovery from COVID-19. This sequence was found in a human donor who had recovered from COVID-19. As DNA, the CDR3 is TGTGCCAGCAGCGTAGAGACAGCTGCTAATTCACCCCTCCACTTT. Its protein is CASSVETAANSPLHF.